One T cell receptor (beta chain) is described in this entry. Its antigen specificity is not known. This may stem from a read error, because a much larger clone lies one nucleotide away. Starting from about 500 ng total RNA, TCRbeta-specific cDNA was produced by reverse transcription with a constant-region primer and ProtoScript II reverse transcriptase. Three nested multiplex PCR rounds, following a slightly modified ARM-PCR procedure, were used to build the TCRbeta libraries. Sample barcodes and Illumina adapters were attached in a final 25-cycle PCR using Deep VentR polymerase. Before sequencing, amplicons between 200 and 500 bp were purified from gel using a QIAquick gel extraction kit. An Illumina HiSeq 2500 was used to sequence the TCRbeta amplicons with 250-bp paired-end reads. The original pipeline was this. Trimmomatic v0.33 was used to quality-trim the reads, and FLASH v1.2.11 was used to merge paired reads so that full CDR3 sequences could be recovered. V, D and J germline segments were assigned to the rearranged TCRbeta sequences by MiGEC v1.2.1b. Clonotype statistics, along with Shannon-Wiener diversity indices, were calculated using VDJtools v1.0.0. To cut down on sampling bias, every analysis after diversity analysis relied on just the 250 most abundant clonotypes from each sample. The public reads were reprocessed in TCRdb via fastp at Q25 and MiXCR, keeping in-frame beta chains. Rows with a matching CDR3 protein are joined into one entry that keeps the most common DNA and genes. TCRdb, not the original authors, processed these V and J calls. For this sample there are approximately 100,000 distinct CDR3 sequences; about 67% appear just once. Together, the top ten hold 12% of the sample.

Total RNA and DNA were co-extracted without cell sorting from roughly 20-30 mg of bulk tissue using the AllPrep DNA/RNA mini kit. Surgical resection was performed in China between November 2015 and early 2016 on five or six patients with histopathologically diagnosed primary liver carcinoma. Patients had chronic HBV infection and were treatment-naive at sampling. Five spatially separated regions were sampled from each tumor: the superior, inferior, left-lateral and right-lateral poles, plus the tumor centre. Histological examination found more than 80% viable tumor cells in every tumor sample. Pieces of fresh tumor and adjacent tissue were cut in half, with one half kept in RNAlater at -80 degrees C and the other half sent for histology. This sample is drawn from a study of tumor-infiltrating lymphocytes in primary liver carcinoma (dated by TCRdb to the late 2010s). Regarding the complete study: Hepatocellular carcinoma (four) or combined HCC and intrahepatic cholangiocarcinoma (one) was present in the five patients, who were three men and two women aged 30 to 69 years. The five patients had tumors staged T1-T3 N0M0, with maximum diameters ranging from about 4.2 to 10 cm. Samples yielded roughly 3.5 to 8 million productive TCRbeta reads; read depth did not differ significantly between tissue types. Across five regions of each liver tumor, along with adjacent normal tissue and blood, the study brought together TCRbeta repertoire sequencing, expression microarrays and whole-exome sequencing. A total of 35 specimens from 5 patients underwent TCRbeta repertoire sequencing, comprising 25 tumor regions, 5 adjacent noncancerous liver tissues and 5 peripheral blood samples. To link TCRbeta repertoire diversity with the local molecular phenotype, the approximately 23 tumor region samples were profiled using Agilent mRNA microarrays. Repertoires from technical replicates were highly reproducible, with mean shared-clone rates approximately 0.9 and correlation coefficients above 0.95. Study-wide conclusions, independent of this receptor: A significantly larger repertoire fraction was made up by the top 250 clones in tumors than in blood (p = 0.039). Because the samples were bulk and unsorted, CD4+ and CD8+ T cell repertoires could not be compared. Only about 7.5-25% of top clones were present in all five regions of a tumor, suggesting spatial heterogeneity of tumor-infiltrating T cells. Because sequencing covered only the TCR beta chain and unpaired alpha chains were not captured, true repertoire diversity is likely underestimated. Pairs of tumor regions showed greater repertoire overlap (mean about 36%) than tumor-adjacent pairs (roughly 17%) or tumor-blood pairs (approximately 15%), which is consistent with antigen-driven expansion. With just four or five patients in the study, the authors point out that the findings should be validated in a larger study.

Material for sequencing was liver tumor tissue from sampling region 2. The cell subset or site label corresponds to: tumor region T2, inferior pole. The sequence came from a woman aged 55-75 years with primary liver carcinoma and hepatitis B virus infection.

This receptor carries the CDR3 CASSLGTGAERNSPLLF. The DNA reads TGTGCCAGCAGCTTAGGGACGGGTGCAGAGAGGAATTCACCCCTCCTCTTT. The sequence links TRBV7-9 to TRBJ1-6; the D gene remains uncertain. Inclusive of the bounding cysteine and phenylalanine, the CDR3 is 17 residues long. Only the CDR3 part of the read is kept: 51 bases, read in frame from the first base. From a lookup of the germline V gene (reference sequence), CDR1 and CDR2 are SEHNR and FQNEAQ.